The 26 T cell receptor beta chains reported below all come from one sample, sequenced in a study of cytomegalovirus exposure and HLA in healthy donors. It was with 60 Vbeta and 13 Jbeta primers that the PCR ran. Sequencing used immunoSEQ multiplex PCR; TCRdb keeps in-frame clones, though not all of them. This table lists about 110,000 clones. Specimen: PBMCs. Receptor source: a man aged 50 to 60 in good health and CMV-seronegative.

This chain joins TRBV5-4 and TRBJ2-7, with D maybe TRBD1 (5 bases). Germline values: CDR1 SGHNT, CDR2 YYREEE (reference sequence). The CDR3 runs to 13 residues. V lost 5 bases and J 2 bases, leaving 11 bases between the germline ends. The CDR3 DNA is TGTGCCAGCAGTCCTGGACAAACCTACGAGCAGTACTTC. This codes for CASSPGQTYEQYF.

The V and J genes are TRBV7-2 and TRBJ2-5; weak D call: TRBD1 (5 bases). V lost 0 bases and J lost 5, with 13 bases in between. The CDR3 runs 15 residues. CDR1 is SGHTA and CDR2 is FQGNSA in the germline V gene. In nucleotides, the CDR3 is TGTGCCAGCAGCTTAGCTTCCGTAGGGGTGGAGACCCAGTACTTC. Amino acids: CASSLASVGVETQYF.

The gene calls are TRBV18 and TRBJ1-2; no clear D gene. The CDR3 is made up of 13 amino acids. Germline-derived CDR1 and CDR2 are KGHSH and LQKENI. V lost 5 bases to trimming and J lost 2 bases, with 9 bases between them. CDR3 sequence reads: CASSSEQNYGYTF. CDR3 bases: TGTGCCAGCTCATCCGAACAGAACTATGGCTACACCTTC.

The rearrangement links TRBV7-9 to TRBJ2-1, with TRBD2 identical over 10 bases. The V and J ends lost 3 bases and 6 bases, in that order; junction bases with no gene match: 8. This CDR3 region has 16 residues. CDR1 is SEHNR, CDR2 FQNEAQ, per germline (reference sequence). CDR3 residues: CASSLSLAGVINEQFF. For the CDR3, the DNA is TGTGCCAGCAGCTTGTCCCTAGCGGGGGTAATCAATGAGCAGTTCTTC.

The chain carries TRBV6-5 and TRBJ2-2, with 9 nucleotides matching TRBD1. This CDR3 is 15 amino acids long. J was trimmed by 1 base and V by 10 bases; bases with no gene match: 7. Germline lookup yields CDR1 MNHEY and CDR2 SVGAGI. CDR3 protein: CATRGDRENTGELFF. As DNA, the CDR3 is TGTGCCACCCGGGGGGACAGGGAGAACACCGGGGAGCTGTTTTTT.

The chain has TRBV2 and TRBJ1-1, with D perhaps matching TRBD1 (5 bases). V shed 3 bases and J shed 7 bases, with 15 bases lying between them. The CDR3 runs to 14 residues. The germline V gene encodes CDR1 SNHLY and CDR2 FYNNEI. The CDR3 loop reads CASSDVGRGDEAFF. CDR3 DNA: TGTGCCAGCAGTGATGTGGGGCGAGGAGATGAAGCTTTCTTT. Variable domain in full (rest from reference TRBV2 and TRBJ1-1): EPEVTQTPSHQVTQMGQEVILRCVPISNHLYFYWYRQILGQKVEFLVSFYNNEISEKSEIFDDQFSVERPDGSNFTLKIRSTKLEDSAMYFCASSDVGRGDEAFFGQGTRLTVV.

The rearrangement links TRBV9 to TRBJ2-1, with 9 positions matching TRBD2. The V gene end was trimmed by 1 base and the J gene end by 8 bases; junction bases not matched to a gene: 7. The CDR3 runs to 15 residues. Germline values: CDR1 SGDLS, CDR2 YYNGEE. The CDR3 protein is CASSVQAGGRDEQFF. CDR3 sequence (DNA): TGTGCCAGCAGCGTACAAGCGGGAGGAAGAGATGAGCAGTTCTTC.

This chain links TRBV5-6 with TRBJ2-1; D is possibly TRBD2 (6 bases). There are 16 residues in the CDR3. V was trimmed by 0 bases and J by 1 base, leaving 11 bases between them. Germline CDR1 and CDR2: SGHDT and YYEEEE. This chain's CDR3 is CASSLVGGTSYNEQFF. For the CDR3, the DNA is TGTGCCAGCAGCTTGGTGGGGGGTACTTCCTACAATGAGCAGTTCTTC.

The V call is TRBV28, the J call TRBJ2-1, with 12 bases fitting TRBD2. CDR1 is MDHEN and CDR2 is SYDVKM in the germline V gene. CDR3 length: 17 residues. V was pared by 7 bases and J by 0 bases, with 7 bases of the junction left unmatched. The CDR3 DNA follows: TGTGCCAGCACGTCTAGCGGGAGGGCTAGCTCCTACAATGAGCAGTTCTTC. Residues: CASTSSGRASSYNEQFF.

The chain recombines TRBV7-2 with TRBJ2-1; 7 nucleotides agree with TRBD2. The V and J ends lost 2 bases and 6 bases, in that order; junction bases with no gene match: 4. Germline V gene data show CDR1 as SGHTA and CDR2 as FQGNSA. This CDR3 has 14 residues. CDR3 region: CASSLLGGVNEQFF. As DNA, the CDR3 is TGTGCCAGCAGCTTATTGGGGGGGGTCAATGAGCAGTTCTTC. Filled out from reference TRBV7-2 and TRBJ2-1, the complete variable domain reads GAGVSQSPSNKVTEKGKDVELRCDPISGHTALYWYRQSLGQGLEFLIYFQGNSAPDKSGLPSDRFSAERTGGSVSTLTIQRTQQEDSAVYLCASSLLGGVNEQFFGPGTRLTVL.

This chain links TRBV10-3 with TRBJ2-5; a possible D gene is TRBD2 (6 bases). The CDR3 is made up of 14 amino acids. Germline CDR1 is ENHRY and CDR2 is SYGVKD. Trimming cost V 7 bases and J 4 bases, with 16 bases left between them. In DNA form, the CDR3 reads TGTGCCATCAAAACCCCGGGAGACGCAGAGACCCAGTACTTC. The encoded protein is CAIKTPGDAETQYF.

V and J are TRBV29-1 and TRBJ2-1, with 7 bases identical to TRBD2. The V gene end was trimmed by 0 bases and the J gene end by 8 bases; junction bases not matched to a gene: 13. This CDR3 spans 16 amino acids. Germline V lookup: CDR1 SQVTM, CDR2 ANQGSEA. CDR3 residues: CSVEDRAGEADDEQFF. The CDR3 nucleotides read TGCAGCGTTGAAGATCGTGCGGGAGAGGCGGACGATGAGCAGTTCTTC.

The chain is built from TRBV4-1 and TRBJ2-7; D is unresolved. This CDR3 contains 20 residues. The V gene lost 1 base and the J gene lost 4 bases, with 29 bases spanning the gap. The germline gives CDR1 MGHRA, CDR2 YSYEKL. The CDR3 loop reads CASSQGMVGATSSLLYEQYF. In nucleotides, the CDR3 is TGCGCCAGCAGCCAAGGAATGGTAGGAGCGACGAGCTCCCTATTGTACGAGCAGTACTTC.

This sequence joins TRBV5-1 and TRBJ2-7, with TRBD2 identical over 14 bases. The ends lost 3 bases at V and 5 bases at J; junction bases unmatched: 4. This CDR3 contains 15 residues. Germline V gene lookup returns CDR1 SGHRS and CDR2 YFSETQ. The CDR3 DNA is TGCGCCAGCAGCTGGGGACTAGCGGGGGAAGACGAGCAGTACTTC. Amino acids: CASSWGLAGEDEQYF.

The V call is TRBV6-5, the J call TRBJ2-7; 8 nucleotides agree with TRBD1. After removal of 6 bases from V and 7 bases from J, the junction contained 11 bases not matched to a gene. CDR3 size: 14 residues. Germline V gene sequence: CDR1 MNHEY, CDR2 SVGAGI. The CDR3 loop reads CASSRQGLRREQYF. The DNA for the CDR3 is TGTGCCAGCAGCAGACAGGGGCTCAGGCGGGAGCAGTACTTC.

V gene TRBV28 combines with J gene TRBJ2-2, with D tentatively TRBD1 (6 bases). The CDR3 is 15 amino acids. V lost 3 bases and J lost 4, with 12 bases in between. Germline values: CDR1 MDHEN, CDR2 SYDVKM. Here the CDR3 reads CASSLYRASTGELFF. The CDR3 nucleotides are TGTGCCAGCAGTTTGTACAGGGCGAGCACCGGGGAGCTGTTTTTT.

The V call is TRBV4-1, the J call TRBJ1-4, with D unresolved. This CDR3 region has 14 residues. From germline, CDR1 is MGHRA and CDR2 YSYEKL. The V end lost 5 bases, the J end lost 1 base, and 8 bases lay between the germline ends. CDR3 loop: CASSTLLTNEKLFF. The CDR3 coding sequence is TGCGCCAGCAGCACACTACTAACTAATGAAAAACTGTTTTTT.

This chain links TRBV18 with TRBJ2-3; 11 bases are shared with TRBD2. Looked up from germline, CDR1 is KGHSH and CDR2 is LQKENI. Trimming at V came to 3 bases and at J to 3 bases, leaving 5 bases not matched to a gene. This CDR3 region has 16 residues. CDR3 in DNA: TGTGCCAGCTCACCCCTAGCGGGGGGAACGACAGATACGCAGTATTTT. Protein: CASSPLAGGTTDTQYF.

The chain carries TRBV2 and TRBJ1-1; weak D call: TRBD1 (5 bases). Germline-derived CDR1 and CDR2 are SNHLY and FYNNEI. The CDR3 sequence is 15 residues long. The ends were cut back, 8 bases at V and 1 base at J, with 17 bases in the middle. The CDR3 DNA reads TGTGCCAGCCGACCGGTGGGGCAGAGGAACACTGAAGCTTTCTTT. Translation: CASRPVGQRNTEAFF.

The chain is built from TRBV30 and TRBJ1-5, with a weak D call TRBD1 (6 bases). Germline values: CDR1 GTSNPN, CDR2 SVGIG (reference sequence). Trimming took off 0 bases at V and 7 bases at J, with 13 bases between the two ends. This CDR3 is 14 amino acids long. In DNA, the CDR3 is TGTGCCTGGAGTGTGGGCAGGGGATACCAGCCCCAGCATTTT. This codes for CAWSVGRGYQPQHF.

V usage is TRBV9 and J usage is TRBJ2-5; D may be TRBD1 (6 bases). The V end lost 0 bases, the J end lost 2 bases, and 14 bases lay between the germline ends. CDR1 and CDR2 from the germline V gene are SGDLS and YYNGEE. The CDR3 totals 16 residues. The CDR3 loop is CASSVGAGAGQETQYF. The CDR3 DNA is TGTGCCAGCAGCGTAGGGGCAGGGGCGGGTCAAGAGACCCAGTACTTC. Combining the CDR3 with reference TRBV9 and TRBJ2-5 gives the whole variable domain DSGVTQTPKHLITATGQRVTLRCSPRSGDLSVYWYQQSLDQGLQFLIQYYNGEERAKGNILERFSAQQFPDLHSELNLSSLELGDSALYFCASSVGAGAGQETQYFGPGTRLLVL.

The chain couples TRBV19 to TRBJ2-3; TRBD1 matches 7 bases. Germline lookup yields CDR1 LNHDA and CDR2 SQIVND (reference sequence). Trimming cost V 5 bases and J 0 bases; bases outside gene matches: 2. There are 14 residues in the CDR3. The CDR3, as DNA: TGTGCCAGTAGTGCGGACAGGAGCACAGATACGCAGTATTTT. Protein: CASSADRSTDTQYF.

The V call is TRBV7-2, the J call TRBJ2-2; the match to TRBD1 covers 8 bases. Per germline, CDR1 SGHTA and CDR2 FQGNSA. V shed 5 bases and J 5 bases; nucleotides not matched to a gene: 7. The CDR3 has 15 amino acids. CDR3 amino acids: CASSPWTGRTGELFF. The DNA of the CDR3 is TGTGCCAGCAGCCCATGGACAGGGCGGACCGGGGAGCTGTTTTTT. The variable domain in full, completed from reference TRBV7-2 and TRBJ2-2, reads GAGVSQSPSNKVTEKGKDVELRCDPISGHTALYWYRQSLGQGLEFLIYFQGNSAPDKSGLPSDRFSAERTGGSVSTLTIQRTQQEDSAVYLCASSPWTGRTGELFFGEGSRLTVL.

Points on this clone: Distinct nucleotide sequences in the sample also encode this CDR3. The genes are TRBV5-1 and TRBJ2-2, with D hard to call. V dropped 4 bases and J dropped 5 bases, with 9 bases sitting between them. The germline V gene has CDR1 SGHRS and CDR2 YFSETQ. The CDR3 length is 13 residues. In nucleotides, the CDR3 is TGCGCCAGCAGCCTAGGTAGTACCGGGGAGCTGTTTTTT. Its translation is CASSLGSTGELFF.

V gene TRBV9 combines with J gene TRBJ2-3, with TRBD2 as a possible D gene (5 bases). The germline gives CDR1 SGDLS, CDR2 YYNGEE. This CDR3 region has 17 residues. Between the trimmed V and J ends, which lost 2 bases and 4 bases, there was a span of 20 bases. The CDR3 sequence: CASSVEGARSGADTQYF. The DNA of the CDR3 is TGTGCCAGCAGCGTCGAGGGTGCGAGGTCGGGTGCAGATACGCAGTATTTT. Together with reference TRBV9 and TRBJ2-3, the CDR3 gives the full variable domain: DSGVTQTPKHLITATGQRVTLRCSPRSGDLSVYWYQQSLDQGLQFLIQYYNGEERAKGNILERFSAQQFPDLHSELNLSSLELGDSALYFCASSVEGARSGADTQYFGPGTRLTVL.

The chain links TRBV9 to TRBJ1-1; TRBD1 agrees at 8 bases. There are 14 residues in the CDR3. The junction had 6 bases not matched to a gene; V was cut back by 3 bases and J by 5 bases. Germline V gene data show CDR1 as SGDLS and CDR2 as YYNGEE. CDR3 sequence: CASSGRQGITEAFF. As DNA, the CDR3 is TGTGCCAGCAGCGGAAGACAGGGGATAACTGAAGCTTTCTTT.